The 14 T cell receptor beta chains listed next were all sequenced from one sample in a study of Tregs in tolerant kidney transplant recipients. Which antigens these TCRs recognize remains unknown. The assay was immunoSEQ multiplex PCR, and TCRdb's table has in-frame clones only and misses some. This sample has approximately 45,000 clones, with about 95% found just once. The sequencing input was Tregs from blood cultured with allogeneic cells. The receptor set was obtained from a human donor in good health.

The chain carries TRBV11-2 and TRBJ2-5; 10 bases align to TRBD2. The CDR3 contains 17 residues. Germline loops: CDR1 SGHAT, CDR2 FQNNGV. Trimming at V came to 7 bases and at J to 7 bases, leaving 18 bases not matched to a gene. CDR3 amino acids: CASIQRGRAGGKVTQYF. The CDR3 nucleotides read TGTGCCAGCATACAGCGGGGCCGAGCGGGGGGGAAAGTGACCCAGTACTTC. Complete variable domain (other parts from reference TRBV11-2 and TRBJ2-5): EAGVAQSPRYKIIEKRQSVAFWCNPISGHATLYWYQQILGQGPKLLIQFQNNGVVDDSQLPKDRFSAERLKGVDSTLKIQPAKLEDSAVYLCASIQRGRAGGKVTQYFGPGTRLLVL.

The CDR3 DNA is TGCGCCAGCAGCTTCCGGACTAGCGGGGGGGCCCCCGATGAGCAGTTCTTC. Its translation: CASSFRTSGGAPDEQFF. V and J are TRBV5-1 and TRBJ2-1, with TRBD2 matching 15 bases. The germline gives CDR1 SGHRS, CDR2 YFSETQ. This CDR3 has 17 amino acids. J lost 8 bases, V lost 2 bases, and 8 bases had no gene match. The full variable domain, rest sourced from reference TRBV5-1 and TRBJ2-1, is KAGVTQTPRYLIKTRGQQVTLSCSPISGHRSVSWYQQTPGQGLQFLFEYFSETQRNKGNFPGRFSGRQFSNSRSEMNVSTLELGDSALYLCASSFRTSGGAPDEQFFGPGTRLTVL.

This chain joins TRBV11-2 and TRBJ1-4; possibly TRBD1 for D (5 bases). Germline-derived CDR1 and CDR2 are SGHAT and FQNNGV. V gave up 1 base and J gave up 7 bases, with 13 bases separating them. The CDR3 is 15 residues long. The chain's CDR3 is CASSLARGAAEKLFF. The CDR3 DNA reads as TGTGCCAGCAGCTTAGCCCGAGGGGCGGCTGAAAAACTGTTTTTT.

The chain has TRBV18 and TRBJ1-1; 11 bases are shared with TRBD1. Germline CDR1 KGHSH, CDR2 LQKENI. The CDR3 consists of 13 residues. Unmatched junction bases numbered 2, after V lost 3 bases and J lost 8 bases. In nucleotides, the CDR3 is TGTGCCAGCTCACCTGGACAGGGGGCCGAAGCTTTCTTT. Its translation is CASSPGQGAEAFF.

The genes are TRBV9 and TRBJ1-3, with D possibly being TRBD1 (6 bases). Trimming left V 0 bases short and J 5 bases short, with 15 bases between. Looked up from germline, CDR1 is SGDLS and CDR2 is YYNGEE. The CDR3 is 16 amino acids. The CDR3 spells CASSVGSQGIRNTIYF. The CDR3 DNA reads TGTGCCAGCAGCGTAGGAAGTCAGGGGATAAGAAACACCATATATTTT.

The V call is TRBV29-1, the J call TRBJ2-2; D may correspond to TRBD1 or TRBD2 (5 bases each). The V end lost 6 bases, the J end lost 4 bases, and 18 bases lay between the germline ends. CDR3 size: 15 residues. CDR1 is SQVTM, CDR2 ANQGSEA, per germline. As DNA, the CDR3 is TGCAGCGTATACCGGGACCCCGGGTCCACCGGGGAGCTGTTTTTT. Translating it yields CSVYRDPGSTGELFF.

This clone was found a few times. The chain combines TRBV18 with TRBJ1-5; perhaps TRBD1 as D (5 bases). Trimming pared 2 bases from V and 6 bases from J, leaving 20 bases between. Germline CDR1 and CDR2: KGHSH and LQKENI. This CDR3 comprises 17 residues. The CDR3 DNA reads TGTGCCAGCTCACCAGTCCCTCAGGGTAGGATAAGTCAGCCCCAGCATTTT. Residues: CASSPVPQGRISQPQHF.

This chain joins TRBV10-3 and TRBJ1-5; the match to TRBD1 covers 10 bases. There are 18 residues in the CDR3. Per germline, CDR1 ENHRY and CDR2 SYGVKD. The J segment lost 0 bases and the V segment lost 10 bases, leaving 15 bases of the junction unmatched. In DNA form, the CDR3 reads TGTGCCACCCGGACCGGGGACAGGGGAGGGTATAGCAATCAGCCCCAGCATTTT. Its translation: CATRTGDRGGYSNQPQHF.

CDR3 protein: CASRLSVTGISYEQYF. Here the CDR3 DNA reads TGTGCCAGCAGGCTGTCTGTGACAGGCATTTCCTACGAGCAGTACTTC. The chain has TRBV27 and TRBJ2-7; possible D gene TRBD1, 6 bases. Germline CDR1 is MNHEY and CDR2 is SMNVEV (reference sequence). V was pared by 6 bases and J by 1 base, with 19 bases between. The CDR3 is made up of 16 amino acids.

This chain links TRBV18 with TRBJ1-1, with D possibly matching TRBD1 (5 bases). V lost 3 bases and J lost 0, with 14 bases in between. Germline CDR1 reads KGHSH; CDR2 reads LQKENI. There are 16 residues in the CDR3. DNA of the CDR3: TGTGCCAGCTCACCTAGGCAGGGAGGAATGAACACTGAAGCTTTCTTT. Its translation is CASSPRQGGMNTEAFF.

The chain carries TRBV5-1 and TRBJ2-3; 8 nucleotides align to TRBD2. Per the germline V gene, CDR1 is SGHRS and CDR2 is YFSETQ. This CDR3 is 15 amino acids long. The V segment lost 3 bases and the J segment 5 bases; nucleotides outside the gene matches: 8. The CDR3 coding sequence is TGCGCCAGCAGCTCCGGACTAGCCTCCGTAGATACGCAGTATTTT. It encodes CASSSGLASVDTQYF. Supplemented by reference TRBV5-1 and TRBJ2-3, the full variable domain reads KAGVTQTPRYLIKTRGQQVTLSCSPISGHRSVSWYQQTPGQGLQFLFEYFSETQRNKGNFPGRFSGRQFSNSRSEMNVSTLELGDSALYLCASSSGLASVDTQYFGPGTRLTVL.

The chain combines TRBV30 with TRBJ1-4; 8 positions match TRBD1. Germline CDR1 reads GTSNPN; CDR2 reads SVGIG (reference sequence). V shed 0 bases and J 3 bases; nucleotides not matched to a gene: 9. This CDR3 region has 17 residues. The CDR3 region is CAWSVPTPGQANEKLFF. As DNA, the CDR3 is TGTGCCTGGAGTGTACCTACCCCGGGACAGGCTAATGAAAAACTGTTTTTT.

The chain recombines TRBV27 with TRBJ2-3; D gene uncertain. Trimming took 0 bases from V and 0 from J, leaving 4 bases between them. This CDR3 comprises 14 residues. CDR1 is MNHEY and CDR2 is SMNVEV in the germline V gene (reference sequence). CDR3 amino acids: CASSLSFSTDTQYF. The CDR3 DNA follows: TGTGCCAGCAGTTTATCATTTAGCACAGATACGCAGTATTTT.

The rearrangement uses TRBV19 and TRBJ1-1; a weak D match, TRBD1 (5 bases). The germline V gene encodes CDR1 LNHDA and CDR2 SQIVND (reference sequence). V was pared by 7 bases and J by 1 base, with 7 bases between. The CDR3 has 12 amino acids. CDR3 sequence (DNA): TGTGCCAGTACGGGGCCGAACACTGAAGCTTTCTTT. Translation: CASTGPNTEAFF.